Listed below are T cell receptor beta chains from one sample, sequenced in a study of blood T cell repertoires in COVID-19. TCRdb keeps only in-frame clones here, not all; method: immunoSEQ multiplex PCR. The data show around 100,000 clones, 70% to 80% seen once. Sequencing was carried out using peripheral blood. The source of these receptors is a man between 65 and 79 years old with active or convalescent COVID-19. The conserved cysteine and the conserved F or W are not part of the CDR3 here.

J gene	V gene	CDR3 length	CDR3 protein
TRBJ2-7	TRBV2	14	ASSAQTGISSYEQY
TRBJ1-1	TRBV6-6	11	ASSQPGGKEAF
TRBJ2-1	TRBV11-1	14	ASSSNSIAGDNEQF
TRBJ2-2	TRBV25-1	14	ASSEFGQANTGELF
TRBJ1-1	TRBV5-6	11	ASSWWGGGEAF
TRBJ1-1	TRBV5-4	9	ASSLNSEAF
TRBJ1-2	TRBV6-4	15	ASSLPRGRMSNYGYT
TRBJ2-2	TRBV28	14	ASSLIVAANTGELF
TRBJ2-1	TRBV11-3	14	ASSLNSGLARNEQF
TRBJ2-1	TRBV5-6	13	ASNPGLVTWDEQF
TRBJ2-2	TRBV7-2	14	ASSGRQGFGAGELF
TRBJ1-6	TRBV28	12	ASIAGVYNSPLH
TRBJ2-3	TRBV7-6	16	ASSLRGGTSGSTDTQY
TRBJ1-2	TRBV24-1	13	ATSDEQGTLYGYT
TRBJ2-3	TRBV6-2/TRBV6-3	14	ASSQKGQGSTDTQY
TRBJ1-3	TRBV19	13	ASSMQGTAGNTIY
TRBJ2-7	TRBV6-1	14	ASSGIQGRITYEQY
TRBJ1-1	TRBV30	13	AWREVTLDEQGAF
TRBJ2-1	TRBV11-2	14	ASSRDRGVGYNEQF
TRBJ1-6	TRBV5-5	12	ASSWGGDNSPLH
TRBJ1-5	TRBV19	13	ASSIGTISNQPQH
TRBJ1-1	TRBV6-6	11	ASTFSGNTEAF
TRBJ2-2	TRBV9	11	ASSPLGRGELF